A single sample is the source of the 5 T cell receptor beta chains below, sequenced in a study of shared clonotypes between healthy human individuals. CD8 cells classed as naive were CD45RO-negative and positively selected for CCR7, excluding terminally differentiated effector memory CD45RA+ cells. Using immunoSEQ multiplex PCR, the repertoire was profiled, and TCRdb retains in-frame clones only, with some absent. Of roughly 2.1 million clones in the sample, 90% to 95% are singletons; the top ten hold under 2%. Sequenced: naive CD8+ T cells from PBMCs. These TCRs come from a man younger than 30 in good health. Some clones in this sample may be carry-over from other donors' samples.

The rearrangement links TRBV6-4 to TRBJ2-1, with 10 bases matching TRBD1. The V gene end was trimmed by 8 bases and the J gene end by 9 bases; junction bases not matched to a gene: 7. Looked up from germline, CDR1 is MRHNA and CDR2 is SNTAGT. The CDR3 has 13 amino acids. CDR3 sequence reads: CASSGTGVSEQFF. The CDR3 coding sequence is TGTGCCAGCTCCGGGACAGGGGTCAGTGAGCAGTTCTTC.

V usage is TRBV7-2 and J usage is TRBJ2-7; D uncertain. Germline-derived CDR1 and CDR2 are SGHTA and FQGNSA. This CDR3 spans 13 amino acids. Trimming shortened V by 5 bases and J by 2 bases, and 10 bases separated the two germline ends. The DNA of the CDR3 is TGTGCCAGCAGCCTCGACGAAACCTACGAGCAGTACTTC. This encodes CASSLDETYEQYF. Using reference TRBV7-2 and TRBJ2-7 for the parts outside the CDR3, the full variable domain is GAGVSQSPSNKVTEKGKDVELRCDPISGHTALYWYRQSLGQGLEFLIYFQGNSAPDKSGLPSDRFSAERTGGSVSTLTIQRTQQEDSAVYLCASSLDETYEQYFGPGTRLTVT.

J is TRBJ1-1 and V is TRBV28; perhaps TRBD1 as D (5 bases). This CDR3 region has 16 residues. Per germline, CDR1 MDHEN and CDR2 SYDVKM. V lost 3 bases and J 5 bases, leaving 19 bases between the germline ends. The CDR3 DNA reads TGTGCCAGCAGTTTGGGTCAGGGTTTACTGTTGACTGAAGCTTTCTTT. Protein: CASSLGQGLLLTEAFF.

V usage is TRBV6-5 and J usage is TRBJ1-1; D not certain. The germline gives CDR1 MNHEY, CDR2 SVGAGI. This CDR3 is built from 13 residues. Deletions cut 1 base from V and 6 bases from J, with 9 bases between. Here the CDR3 reads CASSYYPGAEAFF. CDR3 coding DNA: TGTGCCAGCAGTTACTACCCCGGGGCTGAAGCTTTCTTT.

The genes are TRBV27 and TRBJ2-1; 11 bases match TRBD2. CDR1 is MNHEY and CDR2 is SMNVEV in the germline V gene (reference sequence). Germline trimming cut 7 bases from V and 8 bases from J; bases unmatched to any gene: 10. The CDR3 spans 15 residues. CDR3 in DNA: TGTGCCAGCACCCCGGGACTAGCGGAGATCGATGAGCAGTTCTTC. Residues: CASTPGLAEIDEQFF.